This passage covers 8 T cell receptor beta chains from one sample sequenced in a study of OX40 agonist ivuxolimab in advanced cancers. Produced via immunoSEQ multiplex PCR; TCRdb's table is partial and in-frame only. The data show tens of thousands of clones, more than 75% seen once. Source: CD4+ or CD8+ T cells sorted from blood, taken in a trial of the OX40 agonist ivuxolimab. Every receptor here comes from an adult with an advanced solid tumor such as melanoma, head and neck, liver or kidney cancer.

The chain has TRBV6-5 and TRBJ1-2, with D maybe TRBD1 (5 bases). V gave up 0 bases and J gave up 3 bases, with 11 bases separating them. This CDR3 spans 15 amino acids. Per the germline V gene, CDR1 is MNHEY and CDR2 is SVGAGI. CDR3 nucleotide sequence: TGTGCCAGCAGTTACTCGGTCAGGGCGGACTATGGCTACACCTTC. Its translation is CASSYSVRADYGYTF.

The CDR3 DNA follows: TGTGCCAGCAGGGTAGACAGGGCGGGCAATCAGCCCCAGCATTTT. This sequence encodes CASRVDRAGNQPQHF. The rearrangement joins TRBV6-1 to TRBJ1-5, with 7 bases aligning to TRBD1. Germline values: CDR1 MNHNS, CDR2 SASEGT. After removal of 6 bases from V and 2 bases from J, the junction contained 7 bases not matched to a gene. This CDR3 spans 15 amino acids.

The chain combines TRBV7-2 with TRBJ2-3; TRBD2 agrees at 9 bases. The CDR3 has 17 amino acids. In germline, CDR1 is SGHTA, CDR2 FQGNSA. The V gene end was trimmed by 0 bases and the J gene end by 0 bases; junction bases not matched to a gene: 4. CDR3: CASSLASGGLSTDTQYF. As DNA, the CDR3 is TGTGCCAGCAGCTTAGCTAGCGGGGGCCTCAGCACAGATACGCAGTATTTT.

Turning to this clone: The junction departs from germline at one end; a sequencing error may be responsible. The chain recombines TRBV7-7 with TRBJ2-5; unclear D gene. CDR1 is SSHAT and CDR2 is FNYEAQ in the germline V gene (reference sequence). The CDR3 has 12 residues. CDR3 residues: CASSPQKETQYF. The CDR3, as DNA: TGTGCTAGCAGCCCCCAAAAAGAGACCCAGTACTTC.

The J gene is TRBJ1-2, the V gene TRBV7-3; D gene ambiguous. Germline lookup yields CDR1 SGHTA and CDR2 FQGTGA. V lost 2 bases, J lost 11 bases, and 12 bases lay in between. This CDR3 is built from 12 residues. CDR3 sequence reads: CASSLDGVGYTF. DNA for the CDR3: TGTGCCAGCAGCTTAGACGGGGTCGGATACACCTTC.

V is TRBV19 and J is TRBJ2-7; 7 bases align to TRBD1. There are 14 residues in the CDR3. The J segment lost 3 bases and the V segment lost 4 bases, leaving 6 bases of the junction unmatched. Germline CDR1 reads LNHDA; CDR2 reads SQIVND (reference sequence). CDR3 sequence reads: CASSTGQDRYEQYF. The CDR3 bases are TGTGCCAGTAGTACTGGACAGGACCGCTACGAGCAGTACTTC.

The sample holds a few counts of this clone. The junction departs from the called germline gene at one end, perhaps through a read error. The chain combines TRBV7-7 with TRBJ2-5, with TRBD1 matching over 7 bases. This CDR3 contains 15 residues. The germline gives CDR1 SSHAT, CDR2 FNYEAQ (reference sequence). The DNA for the CDR3 is TGTGCTAGCAGCTTAATGGGACAGTTCCAAGAGACCCAGTACTTC. Its translation: CASSLMGQFQETQYF.

The chain recombines TRBV11-1 with TRBJ2-2, with 7 bases identical to TRBD1. The ends lost 5 bases at V and 4 bases at J; junction bases unmatched: 7. The CDR3 has 15 amino acids. Germline V gives CDR1 SGHAT, CDR2 FQDESV (reference sequence). CDR3 sequence reads: CASSRNRGGTGELFF. The DNA of the CDR3 is TGTGCCAGCAGCCGGAACAGGGGTGGCACCGGGGAGCTGTTTTTT.